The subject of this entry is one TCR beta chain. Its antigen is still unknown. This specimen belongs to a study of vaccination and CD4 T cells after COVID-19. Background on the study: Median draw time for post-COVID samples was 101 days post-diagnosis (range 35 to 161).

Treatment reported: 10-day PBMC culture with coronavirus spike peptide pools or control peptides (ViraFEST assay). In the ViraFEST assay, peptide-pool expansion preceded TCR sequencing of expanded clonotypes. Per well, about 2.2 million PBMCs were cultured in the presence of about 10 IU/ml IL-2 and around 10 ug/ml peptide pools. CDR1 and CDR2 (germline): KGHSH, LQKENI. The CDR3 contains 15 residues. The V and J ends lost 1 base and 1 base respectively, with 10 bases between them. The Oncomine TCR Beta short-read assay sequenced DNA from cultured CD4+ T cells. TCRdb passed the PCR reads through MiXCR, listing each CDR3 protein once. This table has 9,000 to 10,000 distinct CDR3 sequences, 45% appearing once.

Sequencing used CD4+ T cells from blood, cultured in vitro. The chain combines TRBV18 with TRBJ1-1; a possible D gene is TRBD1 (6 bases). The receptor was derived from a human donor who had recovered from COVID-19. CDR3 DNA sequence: TGTGCCAGCTCACCACGGGACACTGCGAACACTGAAGCTTTCTTT. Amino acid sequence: CASSPRDTANTEAFF.